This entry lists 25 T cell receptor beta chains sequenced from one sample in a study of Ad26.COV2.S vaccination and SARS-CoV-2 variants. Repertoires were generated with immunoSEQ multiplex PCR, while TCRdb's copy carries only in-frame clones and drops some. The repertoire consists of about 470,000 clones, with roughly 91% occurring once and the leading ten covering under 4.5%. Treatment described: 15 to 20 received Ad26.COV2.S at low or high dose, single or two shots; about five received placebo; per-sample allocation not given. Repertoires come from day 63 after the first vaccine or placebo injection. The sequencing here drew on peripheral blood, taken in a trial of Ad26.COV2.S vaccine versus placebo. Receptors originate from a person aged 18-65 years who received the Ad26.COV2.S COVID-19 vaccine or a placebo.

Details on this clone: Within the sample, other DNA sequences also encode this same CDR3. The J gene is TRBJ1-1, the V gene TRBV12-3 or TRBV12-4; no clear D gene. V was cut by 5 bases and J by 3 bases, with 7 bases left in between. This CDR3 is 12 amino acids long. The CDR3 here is CASSPGYTEAFF. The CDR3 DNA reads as TGTGCCAGCAGTCCGGGGTACACTGAAGCTTTCTTT.

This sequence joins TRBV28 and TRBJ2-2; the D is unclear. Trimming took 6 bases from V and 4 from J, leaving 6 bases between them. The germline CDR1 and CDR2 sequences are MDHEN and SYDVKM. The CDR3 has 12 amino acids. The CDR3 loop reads CASRTLTGELFF. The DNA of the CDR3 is TGTGCCAGCAGGACGCTCACCGGGGAGCTGTTTTTT.

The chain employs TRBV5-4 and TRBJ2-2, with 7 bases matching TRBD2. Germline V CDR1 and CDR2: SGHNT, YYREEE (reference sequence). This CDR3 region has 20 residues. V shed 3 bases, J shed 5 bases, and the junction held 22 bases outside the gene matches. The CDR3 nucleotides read TGTGCCAGCAGCTCAGACATTTCAGTTGGGAGGGCCGTAGGGACCGGGGAGCTGTTTTTT. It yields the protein CASSSDISVGRAVGTGELFF. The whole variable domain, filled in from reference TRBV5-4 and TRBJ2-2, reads ETGVTQSPTHLIKTRGQQVTLRCSSQSGHNTVSWYQQALGQGPQFIFQYYREEENGRGNFPPRFSGLQFPNYSSELNVNALELDDSALYLCASSSDISVGRAVGTGELFFGEGSRLTVL.

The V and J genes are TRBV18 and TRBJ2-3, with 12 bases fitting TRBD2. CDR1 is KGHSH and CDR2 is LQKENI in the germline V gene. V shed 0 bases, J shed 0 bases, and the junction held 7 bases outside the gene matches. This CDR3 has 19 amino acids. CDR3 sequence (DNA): TGTGCCAGCTCACCACCTCTAGGGGGGACTAGCGGGAGCACAGATACGCAGTATTTT. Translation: CASSPPLGGTSGSTDTQYF. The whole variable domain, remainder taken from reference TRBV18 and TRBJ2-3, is NAGVMQNPRHLVRRRGQEARLRCSPMKGHSHVYWYRQLPEEGLKFMVYLQKENIIDESGMPKERFSAEFPKEGPSILRIQQVVRGDSAAYFCASSPPLGGTSGSTDTQYFGPGTRLTVL.

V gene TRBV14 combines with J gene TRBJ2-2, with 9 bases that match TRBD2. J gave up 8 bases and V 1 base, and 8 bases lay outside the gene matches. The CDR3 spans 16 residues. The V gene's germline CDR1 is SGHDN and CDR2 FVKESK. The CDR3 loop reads CASSQVPSGKVGELFF. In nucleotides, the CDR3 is TGTGCCAGCAGCCAAGTTCCTAGCGGGAAGGTGGGGGAGCTGTTTTTT.

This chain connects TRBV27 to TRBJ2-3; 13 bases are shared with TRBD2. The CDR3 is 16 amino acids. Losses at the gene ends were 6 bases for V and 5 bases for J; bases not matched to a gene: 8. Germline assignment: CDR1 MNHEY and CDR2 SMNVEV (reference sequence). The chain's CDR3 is CASRGLAGVEGDTQYF. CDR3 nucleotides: TGTGCCAGCAGAGGACTAGCGGGAGTCGAAGGAGATACGCAGTATTTT.

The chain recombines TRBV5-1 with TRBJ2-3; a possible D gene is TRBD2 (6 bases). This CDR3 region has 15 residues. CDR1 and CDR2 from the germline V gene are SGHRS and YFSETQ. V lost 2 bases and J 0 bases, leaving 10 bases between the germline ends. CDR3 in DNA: TGCGCCAGCAGCTTAATAGCGGAAAGCACAGATACGCAGTATTTT. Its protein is CASSLIAESTDTQYF.

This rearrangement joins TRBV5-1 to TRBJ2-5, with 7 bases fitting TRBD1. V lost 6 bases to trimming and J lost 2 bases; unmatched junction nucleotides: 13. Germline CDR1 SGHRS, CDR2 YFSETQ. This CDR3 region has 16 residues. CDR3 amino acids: CASTRSGTEPQETQYF. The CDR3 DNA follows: TGCGCCAGCACACGCTCCGGGACAGAGCCTCAAGAGACCCAGTACTTC.

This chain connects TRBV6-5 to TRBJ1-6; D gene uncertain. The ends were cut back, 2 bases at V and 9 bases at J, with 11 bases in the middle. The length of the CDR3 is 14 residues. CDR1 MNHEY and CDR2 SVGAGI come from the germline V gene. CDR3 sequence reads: CASSYMGYGSPLHF. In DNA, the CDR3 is TGTGCCAGCAGTTACATGGGATATGGTTCACCCCTCCACTTT.

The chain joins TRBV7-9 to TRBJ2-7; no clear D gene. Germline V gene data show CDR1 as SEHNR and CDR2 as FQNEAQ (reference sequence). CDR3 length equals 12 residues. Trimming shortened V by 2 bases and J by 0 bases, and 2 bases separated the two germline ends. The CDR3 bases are TGTGCCAGCAGCTTAATCTCCTACGAGCAGTACTTC. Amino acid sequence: CASSLISYEQYF.

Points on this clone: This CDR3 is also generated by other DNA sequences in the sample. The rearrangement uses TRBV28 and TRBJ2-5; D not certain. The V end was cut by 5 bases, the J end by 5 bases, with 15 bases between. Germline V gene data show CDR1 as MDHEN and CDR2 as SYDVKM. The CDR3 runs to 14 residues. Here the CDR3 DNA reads TGTGCCAGCAGTCCGCCGAGAGGATGGGAGACCCAGTACTTC. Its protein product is CASSPPRGWETQYF.

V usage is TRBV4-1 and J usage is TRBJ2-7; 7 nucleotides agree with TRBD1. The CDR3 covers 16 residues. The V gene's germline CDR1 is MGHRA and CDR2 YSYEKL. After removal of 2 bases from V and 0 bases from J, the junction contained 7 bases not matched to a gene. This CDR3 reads CASSQPLDRASYEQYF. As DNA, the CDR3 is TGCGCCAGCAGCCAACCCCTCGACAGGGCCTCCTACGAGCAGTACTTC.

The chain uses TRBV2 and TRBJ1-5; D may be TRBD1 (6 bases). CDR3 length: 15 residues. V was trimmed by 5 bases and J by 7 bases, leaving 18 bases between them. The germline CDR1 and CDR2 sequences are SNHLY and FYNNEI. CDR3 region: CASSTGFLGRQPQHF. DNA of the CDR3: TGTGCCAGCAGTACAGGGTTTTTAGGGAGACAGCCCCAGCATTTT.

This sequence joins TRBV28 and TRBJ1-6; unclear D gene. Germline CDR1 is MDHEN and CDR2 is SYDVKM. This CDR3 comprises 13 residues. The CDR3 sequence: CAITGRRYSPLHF. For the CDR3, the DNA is TGTGCTATCACGGGGAGACGATACTCACCCCTCCACTTT.

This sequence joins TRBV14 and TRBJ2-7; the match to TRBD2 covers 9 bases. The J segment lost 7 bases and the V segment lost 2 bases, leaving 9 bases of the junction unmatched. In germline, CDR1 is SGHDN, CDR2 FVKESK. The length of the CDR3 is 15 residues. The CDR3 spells CASSQFSREGLEQYF. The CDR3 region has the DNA TGTGCCAGCAGCCAATTCTCGCGGGAGGGCCTTGAGCAGTACTTC. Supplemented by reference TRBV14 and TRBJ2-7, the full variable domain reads EAGVTQFPSHSVIEKGQTVTLRCDPISGHDNLYWYRRVMGKEIKFLLHFVKESKQDESGMPNNRFLAERTGGTYSTLKVQPAELEDSGVYFCASSQFSREGLEQYFGPGTRLTVT.

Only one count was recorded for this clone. CDR3 DNA: TGTGCCAGCAGCTTAGGCTATAACAAATGGGGGAATGAGCAGTTCTTC. Its translation is CASSLGYNKWGNEQFF. The chain uses TRBV7-2 and TRBJ2-1; the D call may be TRBD1 or TRBD2 (5 bases each). This CDR3 contains 16 residues. Germline V CDR1 and CDR2: SGHTA, FQGNSA. V was pared by 1 base and J by 7 bases, with 17 bases between.

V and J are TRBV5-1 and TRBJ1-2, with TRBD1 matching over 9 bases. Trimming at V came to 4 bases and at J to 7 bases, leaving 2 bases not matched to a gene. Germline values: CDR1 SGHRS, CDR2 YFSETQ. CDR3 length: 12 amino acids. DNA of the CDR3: TGCGCCAGCAGCAGGGACAGGGCTGGCTACACCTTC. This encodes CASSRDRAGYTF.

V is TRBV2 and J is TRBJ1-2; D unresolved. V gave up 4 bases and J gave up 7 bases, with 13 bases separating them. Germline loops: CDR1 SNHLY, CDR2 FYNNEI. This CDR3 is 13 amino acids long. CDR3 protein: CASSVIQSVGYTF. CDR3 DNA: TGTGCCAGCAGTGTTATCCAGTCGGTTGGCTACACCTTC.

In nucleotides, the CDR3 is TGTGCCAGCAGTTCCGTTAGCGGGAGAGACGCCTACGAGCAGTACTTC. Translated, it gives CASSSVSGRDAYEQYF. V gene TRBV6-2 or TRBV6-3 combines with J gene TRBJ2-7; 9 bases match TRBD2. The V segment lost 4 bases and the J segment 2 bases; nucleotides outside the gene matches: 9. The CDR3 has 16 amino acids. Germline CDR1 is MNHEY and CDR2 is SVGEGT.

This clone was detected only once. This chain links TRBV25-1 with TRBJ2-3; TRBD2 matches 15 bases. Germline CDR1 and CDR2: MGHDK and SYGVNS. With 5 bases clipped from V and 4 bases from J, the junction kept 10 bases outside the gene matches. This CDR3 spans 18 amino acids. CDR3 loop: CASSHPGTSGRFPDTQYF. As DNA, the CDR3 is TGTGCCAGCAGTCATCCCGGGACTAGCGGGAGGTTCCCAGATACGCAGTATTTT.

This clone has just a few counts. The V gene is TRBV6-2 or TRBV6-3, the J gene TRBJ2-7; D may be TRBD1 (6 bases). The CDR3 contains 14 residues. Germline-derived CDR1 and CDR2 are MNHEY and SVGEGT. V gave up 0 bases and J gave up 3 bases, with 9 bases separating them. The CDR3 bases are TGTGCCAGCAGTTACTCCCCGGACAGCTACGAGCAGTACTTC. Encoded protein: CASSYSPDSYEQYF.

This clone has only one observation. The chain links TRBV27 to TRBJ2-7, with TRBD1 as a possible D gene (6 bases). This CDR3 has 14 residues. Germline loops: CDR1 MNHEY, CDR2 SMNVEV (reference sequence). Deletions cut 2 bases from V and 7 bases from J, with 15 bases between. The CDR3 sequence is CASSLTGLAREQYF. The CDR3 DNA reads TGTGCCAGCAGTTTAACAGGGCTCGCTCGGGAGCAGTACTTC.

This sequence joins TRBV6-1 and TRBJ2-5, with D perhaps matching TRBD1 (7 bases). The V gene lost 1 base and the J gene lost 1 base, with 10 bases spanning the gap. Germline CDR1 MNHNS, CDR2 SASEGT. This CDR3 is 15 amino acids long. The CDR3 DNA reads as TGTGCCAGCAGTGAAGGACAGGGAGGCCAAGAGACCCAGTACTTC. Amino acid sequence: CASSEGQGGQETQYF.

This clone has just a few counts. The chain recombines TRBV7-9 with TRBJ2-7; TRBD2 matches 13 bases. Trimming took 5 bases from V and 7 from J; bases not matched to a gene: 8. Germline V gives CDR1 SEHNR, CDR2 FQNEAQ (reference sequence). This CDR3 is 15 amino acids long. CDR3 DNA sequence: TGTGCCAGCAGCACTGGACTAGCGGGGGTAGGGGAGCAGTACTTC. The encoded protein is CASSTGLAGVGEQYF.

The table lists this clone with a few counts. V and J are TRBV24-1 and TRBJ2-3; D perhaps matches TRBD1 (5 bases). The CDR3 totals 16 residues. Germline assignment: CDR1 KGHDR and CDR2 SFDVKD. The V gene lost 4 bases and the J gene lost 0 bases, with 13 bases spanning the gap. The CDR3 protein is CATSEAGRSSTDTQYF. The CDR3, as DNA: TGTGCCACCAGTGAGGCAGGGCGATCTAGCACAGATACGCAGTATTTT.